The 4 T cell receptor beta chains listed next were all sequenced from one sample in a study of cytomegalovirus exposure and HLA in healthy donors. The assay was immunoSEQ multiplex PCR, and TCRdb's table has in-frame clones only and misses some. The sample lists about 89,000 clones, less than 90% occurring once. The sequencing sample was made of PBMCs. These receptors were taken from a woman aged 18-29 years in good health and CMV-seropositive.

As to this clone: The junction and the germline gene differ at one end; a read error may be behind it. The chain couples TRBV13 to TRBJ2-3; the match to TRBD2 covers 15 bases. The CDR3 consists of 14 residues. Looked up from germline, CDR1 is PRHDT and CDR2 is FYEKMQ (reference sequence). The CDR3 reads CASSIGLAGGTQYF. The CDR3 DNA reads TGTGCCAGCAGCATAGGACTAGCGGGGGGGACGCAGTATTTT.

The chain joins TRBV4-3 to TRBJ2-7; D perhaps matches TRBD1 (6 bases). The CDR3 has 14 residues. V was clipped by 1 base and J by 8 bases, with 15 bases between them. Germline values: CDR1 LGHNA, CDR2 YSLEER. The CDR3 sequence: CASSQATGLSKQYF. CDR3 sequence (DNA): TGCGCCAGCAGCCAAGCCACAGGGCTCTCTAAGCAGTACTTC.

This clone was seen a single time. The gene calls are TRBV11-2 and TRBJ1-4; 11 bases map to TRBD1. Germline V gene sequence: CDR1 SGHAT, CDR2 FQNNGV. Trimming at V came to 5 bases and at J to 1 base, leaving 12 bases not matched to a gene. The length of the CDR3 is 19 residues. CDR3 amino acids: CASSQHRDRGTGTNEKLFF. The DNA of the CDR3 is TGTGCCAGCAGCCAGCACCGGGACAGGGGGACGGGAACTAATGAAAAACTGTTTTTT. The complete variable domain, with remaining parts taken from reference TRBV11-2 and TRBJ1-4, reads EAGVAQSPRYKIIEKRQSVAFWCNPISGHATLYWYQQILGQGPKLLIQFQNNGVVDDSQLPKDRFSAERLKGVDSTLKIQPAKLEDSAVYLCASSQHRDRGTGTNEKLFFGSGTQLSVL.

The chain carries TRBV5-1 and TRBJ2-1, with TRBD1 matching over 8 bases. This CDR3 has 15 residues. The V gene's germline CDR1 is SGHRS and CDR2 YFSETQ. V was clipped by 4 bases and J by 6 bases; unmatched bases: 9. This CDR3 is CASSPSRDRSNEQFF. The CDR3 DNA follows: TGCGCCAGCAGCCCCTCCCGGGACAGGTCCAATGAGCAGTTCTTC.